The TCR beta chain described here comes from a study of T cell responses to AZD1222 COVID-19 vaccine. Study in general: Pooled in the analysis were second doses at about 4 or about 12 weeks.

Of note for this clone: No antigen is known for it.

General observations from the study: No day 14 peak samples; only post-peak repertoires were characterized. Researchers report vaccine-associated CD4 TCRs spanning spike, with dominance at 160-218 and 743-854. There were mostly white British donors and more females than males, and clonal diversity was possibly underestimated.

CDR3 length: 15 residues. Losses at the gene ends were 3 bases for V and 1 base for J; bases not matched to a gene: 5. Germline V lookup: CDR1 GTSNPN, CDR2 SVGIG (reference sequence). Clones were read by immunoSEQ multiplex PCR, and TCRdb kept only the in-frame ones, dropping some. This table has over 85,000 clones, 85% to 95% appearing once. The rearrangement links TRBV30 to TRBJ2-2; the match to TRBD2 covers 7 bases. The receptor was derived from an adult in good health. Sample: peripheral blood, taken on day 0 of AZD1222 vaccination. The CDR3 loop is CAWRLGGKNTGELFF. The DNA for the CDR3 is TGTGCCTGGAGGTTGGGGGGGAAGAACACCGGGGAGCTGTTTTTT.